This T cell receptor (beta chain) was sequenced during a study of T cell responses to AZD1222 COVID-19 vaccine. Whole-study results and caveats: Close to half of spike-specific TCRs reportedly recognize unmutated variant regions. Clonal diversity may have been underestimated, and the donors were mostly white British, with more females than males. After two AZD1222 doses, spike-specific TCR breadth and depth rose versus day 0. Repertoires were sampled only after the peak T cell response.

Method: immunoSEQ multiplex PCR; TCRdb's copy keeps in-frame clones and lacks some. Of tens of thousands of clones listed, just over 90% are singletons. The ends were cut back, 0 bases at V and 1 base at J, with 6 bases in the middle. In germline, CDR1 is LGHNT, CDR2 FRNRAP. CDR3 size: 14 residues. Notes on this clone: Its target is unknown.

This rearrangement joins TRBV12-5 to TRBJ1-1; D not certain. The receptor was isolated from an adult who received the MenACWY meningococcal vaccine as a control. The source material was peripheral blood, sampled 28 days after the second dose of the MenACWY control vaccine. CDR3: CASGLVLRNTEAFF. In DNA form, the CDR3 reads TGTGCTAGTGGTTTGGTACTGAGGAACACTGAAGCTTTCTTT.